The rows below give T cell receptor beta chains drawn from one sample of a study of beta chain features in type 1 diabetes. Profiling relied on immunoSEQ multiplex PCR, and the TCRdb table lists in-frame clones only, not all of them. The data show some 700,000 clones, around 15% seen once. Sequenced sample: naive CD4+ T cells from blood. The receptors derive from a man between 18 and 29 years old with type 1 diabetes. CDR3s leave out the opening cysteine and the closing phenylalanine or tryptophan.

CDR3 length,J gene,V gene,CDR3 protein
12,TRBJ1-1,TRBV14,ASSLYRDSTEAF
9,TRBJ1-2,TRBV20-1,SWGQDYGYT
13,TRBJ1-1,TRBV5-6,ASSKISVMRTEAF
12,TRBJ2-7,TRBV5-1,ASSLAGTAYEQY
13,TRBJ2-1,TRBV28,ASSPMWGAGNEQF
13,TRBJ1-4,TRBV5-4,ASSLGGQGNEKLF
12,TRBJ1-1,TRBV25-1,ASSEGLPNTEAF
12,TRBJ2-7,TRBV29-1,SVEDSYPSYEQY
12,TRBJ1-4,TRBV10-3,ATGAGATNEKLF
13,TRBJ1-4,TRBV5-4,ASSLDPGGDEKLF
12,TRBJ1-2,TRBV7-2,ASSLVGTNYGYT
11,TRBJ2-7,TRBV10-3,ATLQGGDSEQY
13,TRBJ2-2,TRBV2,ASSDTGGNTGELF
11,TRBJ1-1,TRBV5-1,ASSYQEDTEAF
10,TRBJ1-1,TRBV2,ASRGANTEAF
12,TRBJ1-5,TRBV30,AWSDDRSNQPQH
11,TRBJ2-5,TRBV6-1,ASTPGREETQY
10,TRBJ1-2,TRBV30,AWIGRVGGYT
12,TRBJ1-6,TRBV6-1,ASGEQGTNSPLH
12,TRBJ1-3,TRBV19,ASTGLYSGNTIY
10,TRBJ2-3,TRBV2,ASDGGTDTQY
11,TRBJ2-7,TRBV10-3,ATQTQESYEQY
14,TRBJ2-4,TRBV4-1,ASSHLGEGGSNIQY
11,TRBJ2-7,TRBV5-1,ASSFTQTYEQY
13,TRBJ1-2,TRBV5-6,ASSFMDPLNYGYT
12,TRBJ2-2,TRBV30,AIKTAFNTGELF
14,TRBJ1-6,TRBV7-2,ASSLGGTANNSPLH
9,TRBJ1-1,TRBV29-1,SVEHGSEAF
9,TRBJ2-7,TRBV30,AWSGGYEQY
13,TRBJ1-1,TRBV5-1,ASLPGQPSNTEAF
17,TRBJ2-6,TRBV7-6,ASSFKPGQLSSGANVLT
14,TRBJ1-1,TRBV9,ASRESGTIPNTEAF
15,TRBJ2-3,TRBV7-9,ASSPPGASGGGDTQY
13,TRBJ2-2,TRBV6-5,ASRAPGAVTGELF
12,TRBJ2-3,TRBV30,ASSQQTLTDTQY
14,TRBJ2-1,TRBV6-6,ASSYSIGTGYNEQF
10,TRBJ2-1,TRBV12-5,ASGLVGYEQF
10,TRBJ1-5,TRBV27,ASGDRVGPQH
13,TRBJ1-1,TRBV19,ASSIRTGRDTEAF
11,TRBJ2-3,TRBV5-6,ATKRTVTDTQY
11,TRBJ2-2,TRBV6-5,ASSTAQGGELF
13,TRBJ2-6,TRBV6-5,ASSLTGTGANVLT
13,TRBJ2-1,TRBV10-3,AISVGLAPYNEQF
11,TRBJ1-5,TRBV6-5,ASSYSRNQPQH
10,TRBJ1-2,TRBV30,AWSTGFYGYT